One and the same sample provided the 20 T cell receptor beta chains below, sequenced in a study of cytomegalovirus exposure and HLA in healthy donors. 60 Vbeta and 13 Jbeta primers were used in PCR. The assay was immunoSEQ multiplex PCR, and TCRdb's table has in-frame clones only and misses some. Of 100,000 to 150,000 clones listed, around three quarters are singletons. Sequences were obtained from PBMCs. Receptors were obtained from a male donor in good health and CMV-seronegative.

V usage is TRBV5-1 and J usage is TRBJ2-7; 10 bases align to TRBD1. The CDR3 is 15 residues long. Germline V gives CDR1 SGHRS, CDR2 YFSETQ. The V gene end was trimmed by 0 bases and the J gene end by 5 bases; junction bases not matched to a gene: 5. CDR3 DNA: TGCGCCAGCAGCTTGGGAGCGGGACAGGGGAACGAGCAGTACTTC. The encoded protein is CASSLGAGQGNEQYF.

The rearrangement joins TRBV10-3 to TRBJ2-3, with D perhaps TRBD1 (6 bases). CDR1 and CDR2 from the germline V gene are ENHRY and SYGVKD. The CDR3 runs 15 residues. The V gene lost 6 bases and the J gene lost 3 bases, with 16 bases spanning the gap. The CDR3 spells CAISQQGSGTDTQYF. CDR3 nucleotide sequence: TGTGCCATCAGCCAACAGGGAAGTGGGACAGATACGCAGTATTTT.

In its sample, this clone was seen once. The V and J genes are TRBV2 and TRBJ1-1; 9 bases are shared with TRBD1. The CDR3 sequence is 14 residues long. Germline V lookup: CDR1 SNHLY, CDR2 FYNNEI. Germline trimming cut 5 bases from V and 1 base from J; bases unmatched to any gene: 2. The CDR3 DNA follows: TGTGCCAGCAGTCCGGGACAGGGGAACACTGAAGCTTTCTTT. Translating gives CASSPGQGNTEAFF.

The rearrangement joins TRBV6-5 to TRBJ1-5; D may be TRBD1 (5 bases). V gave up 5 bases and J gave up 6 bases, with 14 bases separating them. This CDR3 is built from 14 residues. Germline values: CDR1 MNHEY, CDR2 SVGAGI. CDR3 residues: CASSDGGVGQPQHF. In DNA form, the CDR3 reads TGTGCCAGCAGTGACGGGGGGGTTGGTCAGCCCCAGCATTTT.

This clone was counted between two and nine times. The gene calls are TRBV9 and TRBJ1-3; D possibly corresponds to TRBD1 (5 bases). This CDR3 is 17 amino acids long. Trimming removed 0 bases from V and 4 bases from J, with 17 bases in between. CDR1 is SGDLS, CDR2 YYNGEE, per germline. CDR3 in amino acids: CASSVGQGGKVGNTIYF. The CDR3 DNA is TGTGCCAGCAGCGTAGGCCAGGGAGGCAAAGTGGGAAACACCATATATTTT. Filled out from reference TRBV9 and TRBJ1-3, the complete variable domain reads DSGVTQTPKHLITATGQRVTLRCSPRSGDLSVYWYQQSLDQGLQFLIQYYNGEERAKGNILERFSAQQFPDLHSELNLSSLELGDSALYFCASSVGQGGKVGNTIYFGEGSWLTVV.

This chain uses TRBV10-1 with TRBJ2-2, with TRBD2 matching over 8 bases. J lost 6 bases, V lost 2 bases, and 2 bases had no gene match. The CDR3 contains 14 residues. Germline CDR1 reads WNHNN; CDR2 reads SYGVQD (reference sequence). In nucleotides, the CDR3 is TGCGCCAGCAGTGAGCGGGGGGGGGCCGGGGAGCTGTTTTTT. This codes for CASSERGGAGELFF.

The J gene is TRBJ2-7, the V gene TRBV18; TRBD1 matches at 11 bases. Germline lookup yields CDR1 KGHSH and CDR2 LQKENI. With V trimmed by 5 bases and J by 6 bases, 9 bases remained unmatched. The CDR3 extends over 15 amino acids. The CDR3 region is CASSIQPDRGREQYF. As DNA, the CDR3 is TGTGCCAGCTCAATACAGCCGGACAGGGGGCGCGAGCAGTACTTC.

This clone was observed once. The chain couples TRBV5-1 to TRBJ2-6; possibly TRBD1 for D (6 bases). The V gene's germline CDR1 is SGHRS and CDR2 YFSETQ. The CDR3 totals 16 residues. The V and J ends lost 0 bases and 2 bases respectively, with 9 bases between them. This CDR3 is CASSLGRGTGANVLTF. CDR3 DNA sequence: TGCGCCAGCAGCTTGGGCAGGGGTACTGGGGCCAACGTCCTGACTTTC.

This chain connects TRBV28 to TRBJ2-1, with unresolved D. From germline, CDR1 is MDHEN and CDR2 SYDVKM. The ends were cut back, 1 base at V and 5 bases at J, with 15 bases in the middle. This CDR3 comprises 16 residues. CDR3 sequence (DNA): TGTGCCAGCAGTTTATTTAGTTTTCGATACGACAATGAGCAGTTCTTC. Encoded protein: CASSLFSFRYDNEQFF. Using reference TRBV28 and TRBJ2-1 for the parts outside the CDR3, the full variable domain is DVKVTQSSRYLVKRTGEKVFLECVQDMDHENMFWYRQDPGLGLRLIYFSYDVKMKEKGDIPEGYSVSREKKERFSLILESASTNQTSMYLCASSLFSFRYDNEQFFGPGTRLTVL.

This clone appeared a single time. The chain couples TRBV9 to TRBJ2-2, with a possible D match to TRBD1 (7 bases). This CDR3 comprises 16 residues. V was pared by 4 bases and J by 4 bases, with 17 bases between. Germline assignment: CDR1 SGDLS and CDR2 YYNGEE. CDR3 sequence reads: CASSSRSRGVTGELFF. The CDR3 region has the DNA TGTGCCAGCAGCTCCAGGTCCAGGGGGGTCACCGGGGAGCTGTTTTTT. Drawing the rest from reference TRBV9 and TRBJ2-2, the complete variable domain is DSGVTQTPKHLITATGQRVTLRCSPRSGDLSVYWYQQSLDQGLQFLIQYYNGEERAKGNILERFSAQQFPDLHSELNLSSLELGDSALYFCASSSRSRGVTGELFFGEGSRLTVL.

On this clone itself: Sequence at one end of the junction differs from germline and may be a read error. The chain has TRBV6-6 and TRBJ1-1, with D unclear. CDR3 length: 13 residues. CDR1 and CDR2 from the germline V gene are MNHNY and SVGAGI (reference sequence). The CDR3 loop is CASNYEGSAEAFF. CDR3 bases: TGTGCCAGCAATTACGAGGGCTCAGCTGAAGCTTTCTTT.

V gene TRBV30 combines with J gene TRBJ1-1; D gene unclear. The CDR3 extends over 16 amino acids. V was pared by 0 bases and J by 4 bases, with 18 bases between. The germline V gene encodes CDR1 GTSNPN and CDR2 SVGIG (reference sequence). The CDR3, as DNA: TGTGCCTGGAGTGTATGGTCGGCGCGGGTCGGCACTGAAGCTTTCTTT. Amino acids: CAWSVWSARVGTEAFF.

This clone has only one observation. The V and J genes are TRBV6-5 and TRBJ2-1, with 12 bases matching TRBD2. The ends lost 5 bases at V and 5 bases at J; junction bases unmatched: 4. The CDR3 contains 15 residues. Germline V gene data show CDR1 as MNHEY and CDR2 as SVGAGI. DNA of the CDR3: TGTGCCAGCAGTCCATGGACTAGCGGGAACAATGAGCAGTTCTTC. It translates to CASSPWTSGNNEQFF.

The rearrangement links TRBV6-6 to TRBJ1-5; 8 nucleotides line up with TRBD1. The CDR3 is made up of 16 amino acids. Germline CDR1 and CDR2: MNHNY and SVGAGI (reference sequence). V was clipped by 5 bases and J by 5 bases; unmatched bases: 11. In DNA form, the CDR3 reads TGTGCCAGCAGTCCGCTTGACAGGGGATTGCATCAGCCCCAGCATTTT. Translated, it gives CASSPLDRGLHQPQHF.

The J gene is TRBJ2-2, the V gene TRBV7-9; no firm D call. CDR1 and CDR2 from the germline V gene are SEHNR and FQNEAQ (reference sequence). Trimming removed 9 bases from V and 2 bases from J, with 7 bases in between. CDR3 length equals 12 residues. CDR3 DNA: TGTGCCAGATCGGGTAACACCGGGGAGCTGTTTTTT. Translated: CARSGNTGELFF.

V is TRBV4-2 and J is TRBJ2-3; TRBD2 aligns across 8 bases. This CDR3 has 17 amino acids. V dropped 0 bases and J dropped 7; count of bases not matched to a gene: 12. Germline V gives CDR1 LGHNA, CDR2 YNFKEQ. CDR3 coding DNA: TGTGCCAGCAGCCAAGACGGGAGGGGGGACTCTGGATATACGCAGTATTTT. Its protein is CASSQDGRGDSGYTQYF.

The V gene is TRBV28, the J gene TRBJ2-7; a weak D match, TRBD2 (6 bases). The V end lost 6 bases, the J end lost 0 bases, and 9 bases lay between the germline ends. This CDR3 has 13 residues. Germline V lookup: CDR1 MDHEN, CDR2 SYDVKM. The CDR3 is CASSPTSSYEQYF. In DNA, the CDR3 is TGTGCCAGCAGCCCGACTAGCTCCTACGAGCAGTACTTC.

To note about this clone: At one end, the junction sequence differs from germline, possibly due to a read error. The genes are TRBV7-9 and TRBJ2-5, with D unclear. This CDR3 comprises 15 residues. From germline, CDR1 is SEHNR and CDR2 FQNEAQ (reference sequence). The CDR3 sequence: CSSSLRLGGNETQYF. The CDR3, as DNA: TGTTCCAGCAGCTTAAGGCTAGGCGGCAACGAGACCCAGTACTTC.

In this sample, this clone turned up a few times. The chain couples TRBV28 to TRBJ1-5; D possibly corresponds to TRBD1 (5 bases). The V end was cut by 2 bases, the J end by 0 bases, with 14 bases between. The CDR3 consists of 17 residues. CDR1 and CDR2 from the germline V gene are MDHEN and SYDVKM. CDR3 bases: TGTGCCAGCAGTTTACCCTCGACAGCTTATAGCAATCAGCCCCAGCATTTT. Residues: CASSLPSTAYSNQPQHF. Variable domain in full (rest from reference TRBV28 and TRBJ1-5): DVKVTQSSRYLVKRTGEKVFLECVQDMDHENMFWYRQDPGLGLRLIYFSYDVKMKEKGDIPEGYSVSREKKERFSLILESASTNQTSMYLCASSLPSTAYSNQPQHFGDGTRLSIL.

The chain uses TRBV19 and TRBJ2-6, with D perhaps TRBD1 (5 bases). The CDR3 runs 17 residues. V shed 5 bases and J shed 0 bases, with 14 bases lying between them. Looked up from germline, CDR1 is LNHDA and CDR2 is SQIVND (reference sequence). CDR3 region: CASSSTPGRSGANVLTF. The DNA for the CDR3 is TGTGCCAGTAGTTCGACCCCAGGGCGCTCTGGGGCCAACGTCCTGACTTTC.